The 31 T cell receptor beta chains in this list originate from one sample, sequenced in a study of T cell responses to AZD1222 COVID-19 vaccine. Sequencing was performed with immunoSEQ multiplex PCR; in TCRdb, only in-frame clones are kept and a portion is missing. The table lists 110,000 to 150,000 clones, around 90% of them singletons. Source: peripheral blood, taken on day 0 of AZD1222 vaccination. The receptors derive from an adult in good health.

The chain employs TRBV7-3 and TRBJ2-1; 7 nucleotides align to TRBD1. V lost 5 bases and J lost 3; bases outside the gene matches: 7. This CDR3 has 15 residues. CDR1 is SGHTA, CDR2 FQGTGA, per germline. The CDR3 protein is CASSPNRGSYNEQFF. The CDR3 nucleotides read TGTGCCAGCAGCCCCAACAGGGGAAGCTACAATGAGCAGTTCTTC.

The rearrangement joins TRBV10-3 to TRBJ2-1, with 9 bases aligning to TRBD1. Germline trimming cut 6 bases from V and 8 bases from J; bases unmatched to any gene: 8. This CDR3 contains 14 residues. Per germline, CDR1 ENHRY and CDR2 SYGVKD. The CDR3 region is CAIRPSDRGDEQFF. The CDR3 bases are TGTGCCATCAGACCGTCGGACAGGGGTGATGAGCAGTTCTTC.

The chain is built from TRBV12-3 or TRBV12-4 and TRBJ1-1, with D unclear. V was trimmed by 4 bases and J by 8 bases, leaving 14 bases between them. The CDR3 is made up of 13 amino acids. The CDR3 DNA reads as TGTGCCAGCAGTTACTTTGTGGATAACGAAGCTTTCTTT. This gives the protein CASSYFVDNEAFF.

This clone showed up just once. The gene calls are TRBV7-3 and TRBJ2-1, with 10 bases identical to TRBD2. The germline CDR1 and CDR2 sequences are SGHTA and FQGTGA. V gave up 0 bases and J gave up 5 bases; unmatched junction bases: 1. The CDR3 contains 15 residues. The CDR3, as DNA: TGTGCCAGCAGCTTAACAGGACTAGCGGACAATGAGCAGTTCTTC. Translated, it gives CASSLTGLADNEQFF.

The rearrangement links TRBV28 to TRBJ2-1; 8 bases agree with TRBD2. Germline V gives CDR1 MDHEN, CDR2 SYDVKM. This CDR3 is 15 amino acids long. V lost 3 bases to trimming and J lost 5 bases; unmatched junction nucleotides: 6. The CDR3 DNA reads as TGTGCCAGCAGTTTGGCTAGCGGGTATAACAATGAGCAGTTCTTC. Translating gives CASSLASGYNNEQFF.

CDR3 sequence: CASSRDGRSPGNTIYF. CDR3 coding DNA: TGTGCCAGCAGCCGGGATGGACGCTCACCAGGAAACACCATATATTTT. The V and J genes are TRBV3-1 (or the pseudogene TRBV3-2) and TRBJ1-3; D ambiguous. The CDR3 has 16 amino acids. V shed 4 bases and J shed 4 bases, with 17 bases lying between them. CDR1 is LGHDT, CDR2 YNNKEL, per germline (reference sequence).

This clone was recorded once. The gene calls are TRBV19 and TRBJ2-7, with D unresolved. Trimming took 7 bases from V and 1 from J, leaving 14 bases between them. The CDR3 spans 14 residues. In germline, CDR1 is LNHDA, CDR2 SQIVND (reference sequence). The CDR3, as DNA: TGTGCCAGTACTCCCAATTTGGCTTCCTACGAGCAGTACTTC. Translation: CASTPNLASYEQYF.

The chain has TRBV3-1 (or the pseudogene TRBV3-2) and TRBJ1-2; D uncertain. Deletions cut 6 bases from V and 6 bases from J, with 20 bases between. The CDR3 is 15 residues long. Per the germline V gene, CDR1 is LGHDT and CDR2 is YNNKEL (reference sequence). CDR3: CASSNLRLAGNGYTF. The CDR3 DNA reads TGTGCCAGCAGTAATCTCCGATTGGCGGGAAATGGCTACACCTTC.

The chain carries TRBV3-1 (or the pseudogene TRBV3-2) and TRBJ2-3; a weak D match, TRBD2 (5 bases). The CDR3 has 14 amino acids. With 4 bases removed from V and 4 bases from J, the gap between germline ends came to 12 bases. Germline values: CDR1 LGHDT, CDR2 YNNKEL (reference sequence). CDR3 amino acids: CASSLGSGADTQYF. In nucleotides, the CDR3 is TGTGCCAGCAGCCTTGGGAGTGGCGCAGATACGCAGTATTTT.

The rearrangement uses TRBV4-2 and TRBJ2-3, with 12 bases lining up with TRBD2. CDR1 and CDR2 from the germline V gene are LGHNA and YNFKEQ. The CDR3 covers 16 residues. Unmatched junction bases numbered 4, after V lost 3 bases and J lost 3 bases. The CDR3 DNA reads TGTGCCAGCAGCCACGGACTAGCGGGGCCAACAGATACGCAGTATTTT. Translating gives CASSHGLAGPTDTQYF.

The rearrangement joins TRBV24-1 to TRBJ1-2; D gene ambiguous. The CDR3 covers 16 residues. Germline lookup yields CDR1 KGHDR and CDR2 SFDVKD. V was pared by 2 bases and J by 0 bases, with 12 bases between. CDR3 DNA: TGTGCCACCAGTGATTCCGGGATGGGAGCTAACTATGGCTACACCTTC. This sequence encodes CATSDSGMGANYGYTF.

V gene TRBV6-5 combines with J gene TRBJ2-3, with 8 bases that match TRBD2. Germline V gene sequence: CDR1 MNHEY, CDR2 SVGAGI. The CDR3 length is 15 residues. V lost 7 bases, J lost 6 bases, and 12 bases stayed unmatched. The CDR3 region is CASTGTRGPSDTQYF. DNA of the CDR3: TGTGCCAGCACTGGGACTAGAGGCCCCTCCGATACGCAGTATTTT.

The chain links TRBV29-1 to TRBJ2-7; D not certain. Per germline, CDR1 SQVTM and CDR2 ANQGSEA. The CDR3 has 12 amino acids. Trimming cost V 4 bases and J 5 bases, with 12 bases left between them. The CDR3 sequence: CSVGSSGDEQYF. The CDR3 DNA sequence: TGCAGCGTTGGGTCTAGTGGAGACGAGCAGTACTTC.

V gene TRBV25-1 combines with J gene TRBJ2-2, with D uncertain. The length of the CDR3 is 15 residues. Germline CDR1 is MGHDK and CDR2 is SYGVNS. Trimming pared 1 base from V and 4 bases from J, leaving 10 bases between. The CDR3 bases are TGTGCCAGCAGTGAATGGGTGGCCTCCACCGGGGAGCTGTTTTTT. Its protein product is CASSEWVASTGELFF.

The chain is built from TRBV10-3 and TRBJ2-3; 9 positions match TRBD2. V lost 10 bases and J lost 3; bases outside the gene matches: 17. The CDR3 spans 17 residues. Germline CDR1 and CDR2: ENHRY and SYGVKD. CDR3 protein: CATLQGGRADMTDTQYF. CDR3 DNA: TGTGCCACGTTACAGGGCGGGAGGGCCGACATGACAGATACGCAGTATTTT.

CDR3 amino acids: CASSSPIQETQYF. The CDR3 DNA reads as TGTGCCAGCAGCTCCCCTATCCAAGAGACCCAGTACTTC. V is TRBV7-2 and J is TRBJ2-5, with D uncertain. The CDR3 has 13 residues. Germline lookup yields CDR1 SGHTA and CDR2 FQGNSA. The ends were cut back, 4 bases at V and 1 base at J, with 7 bases in the middle. The variable domain in full, with the rest retrieved from reference TRBV7-2 and TRBJ2-5, is GAGVSQSPSNKVTEKGKDVELRCDPISGHTALYWYRQSLGQGLEFLIYFQGNSAPDKSGLPSDRFSAERTGGSVSTLTIQRTQQEDSAVYLCASSSPIQETQYFGPGTRLLVL.

The chain is built from TRBV4-2 and TRBJ2-1, with D possibly matching TRBD1 (6 bases). Germline CDR1 and CDR2: LGHNA and YNFKEQ. The CDR3 totals 13 residues. Trimming removed 3 bases from V and 4 bases from J, with 7 bases in between. CDR3: CASSQGAYNEQFF. CDR3 nucleotide sequence: TGTGCCAGCAGCCAGGGGGCATACAATGAGCAGTTCTTC.

The chain carries TRBV6-2 or TRBV6-3 and TRBJ1-5; possibly TRBD1 for D (5 bases). The CDR3 runs 16 residues. Germline V gene data show CDR1 as MNHEY and CDR2 as SVGEGT. V lost 6 bases and J lost 0, with 15 bases in between. CDR3 region: CASSLDRGPSNQPQHF. CDR3 nucleotides: TGTGCCAGCAGCCTCGACCGGGGACCTAGCAATCAGCCCCAGCATTTT.

The genes are TRBV13 and TRBJ1-1; TRBD1 is a possible D gene (5 bases). The V gene's germline CDR1 is PRHDT and CDR2 FYEKMQ (reference sequence). This CDR3 is built from 13 residues. Trimming left V 5 bases short and J 7 bases short, with 14 bases between. The CDR3: CASSPLGEHEAFF. For the CDR3, the DNA is TGTGCCAGCAGCCCCTTGGGGGAACATGAAGCTTTCTTT. The variable domain in full, with the rest retrieved from reference TRBV13 and TRBJ1-1, is AAGVIQSPRHLIKEKRETATLKCYPIPRHDTVYWYQQGPGQDPQFLISFYEKMQSDKGSIPDRFSAQQFSDYHSELNMSSLELGDSALYFCASSPLGEHEAFFGQGTRLTVV.

This clone was observed a handful of times. V is TRBV30 and J is TRBJ1-5; tentative D call: TRBD1 (6 bases). The length of the CDR3 is 14 residues. Germline CDR1 and CDR2: GTSNPN and SVGIG (reference sequence). V was shortened by 2 bases and J by 6 bases, with 14 bases between the two germline ends. CDR3 residues: CAWSRQDSIQPQHF. DNA of the CDR3: TGTGCCTGGAGTAGACAGGATTCAATTCAGCCCCAGCATTTT.

The chain uses TRBV2 and TRBJ1-1, with TRBD1 as a possible D gene (5 bases). Germline CDR1 reads SNHLY; CDR2 reads FYNNEI. The CDR3 loop spans 15 amino acids. Trimming pared 5 bases from V and 6 bases from J, leaving 19 bases between. The CDR3: CASSYYPGRASEAFF. CDR3 DNA: TGTGCCAGCAGTTACTATCCGGGACGGGCCTCTGAAGCTTTCTTT.

CDR3 bases: TGTGCCAGCAGCCGACGACAGGGGCAGGTGAACACTGAAGCTTTCTTT. Translating it yields CASSRRQGQVNTEAFF. This chain connects TRBV14 to TRBJ1-1; 8 bases fit TRBD1. Germline values: CDR1 SGHDN, CDR2 FVKESK. This CDR3 has 16 residues. Trimming at V came to 4 bases and at J to 0 bases, leaving 7 bases not matched to a gene.

The chain uses TRBV20-1 and TRBJ1-2; 10 bases line up with TRBD1. The CDR3 is 14 residues long. The V gene's germline CDR1 is DFQATT and CDR2 SNEGSKA (reference sequence). V dropped 3 bases and J dropped 6; count of bases not matched to a gene: 7. The CDR3 reads CSASPGTGENGYTF. In DNA, the CDR3 is TGCAGTGCTAGTCCCGGGACAGGGGAGAATGGCTACACCTTC.

The gene calls are TRBV24-1 and TRBJ2-2; D is uncertain. Germline-derived CDR1 and CDR2 are KGHDR and SFDVKD. CDR3 size: 15 residues. With 5 bases removed from V and 0 bases from J, the gap between germline ends came to 9 bases. In DNA, the CDR3 is TGTGCCACCAGTGGCCTCAGGCCGAACACCGGGGAGCTGTTTTTT. Its translation is CATSGLRPNTGELFF.

This chain joins TRBV28 and TRBJ1-5; TRBD1 aligns across 7 bases. This CDR3 has 15 amino acids. Unmatched junction bases numbered 6, after V lost 1 base and J lost 6 bases. The germline gives CDR1 MDHEN, CDR2 SYDVKM. CDR3 residues: CASSLFNDRVQPQHF. CDR3 bases: TGTGCCAGCAGTTTATTTAATGACAGGGTTCAGCCCCAGCATTTT.

The chain carries TRBV5-4 and TRBJ2-4; D not certain. Germline loops: CDR1 SGHNT, CDR2 YYREEE (reference sequence). The CDR3 runs 15 residues. Trimming took off 4 bases at V and 1 base at J, with 12 bases between the two ends. The CDR3 spells CASSPYERAKNIQYF. The DNA of the CDR3 is TGTGCCAGCAGCCCGTATGAAAGGGCCAAAAACATTCAGTACTTC.

The CDR3 sequence is CASSEGMKSSYNSPLHF. CDR3 bases: TGTGCCAGCAGCGAAGGTATGAAGAGCTCCTATAATTCACCCCTCCACTTT. V is TRBV7-2 and J is TRBJ1-6; the D is unclear. The CDR3 has 17 amino acids. Per the germline V gene, CDR1 is SGHTA and CDR2 is FQGNSA. V was cut by 5 bases and J by 0 bases, with 14 bases left in between.

The V call is TRBV6-5, the J call TRBJ2-5; 12 positions agree with TRBD1. The ends lost 2 bases at V and 5 bases at J; junction bases unmatched: 3. Germline V CDR1 and CDR2: MNHEY, SVGAGI. This CDR3 is built from 15 residues. CDR3 residues: CASSYGTGGGETQYF. CDR3 in DNA: TGTGCCAGCAGTTACGGGACAGGGGGCGGTGAGACCCAGTACTTC.

V is TRBV12-3 or TRBV12-4 and J is TRBJ2-2; D unresolved. The V end lost 6 bases, the J end lost 3 bases, and 8 bases lay between the germline ends. The length of the CDR3 is 13 residues. The CDR3 here is CASRTAYTGELFF. The CDR3 region has the DNA TGTGCCAGCAGGACGGCTTACACCGGGGAGCTGTTTTTT.

The chain carries TRBV30 and TRBJ1-2; the D gene is possibly TRBD1 (6 bases). This CDR3 has 12 amino acids. V shed 3 bases and J shed 6 bases, with 11 bases lying between them. Germline V gene sequence: CDR1 GTSNPN, CDR2 SVGIG (reference sequence). CDR3 residues: CAWSLNRDGYTF. CDR3 in DNA: TGTGCCTGGAGCCTAAACAGGGATGGCTACACCTTC.

V gene TRBV5-4 combines with J gene TRBJ2-7; 9 bases agree with TRBD1. The germline gives CDR1 SGHNT, CDR2 YYREEE (reference sequence). This CDR3 has 14 amino acids. With V trimmed by 5 bases and J by 4 bases, 7 bases remained unmatched. CDR3 sequence: CASSPGTGFYEQYF. The CDR3 nucleotides are TGTGCCAGCAGTCCCGGGACAGGGTTTTACGAGCAGTACTTC. Full variable domain (outside the CDR3, taken from reference TRBV5-4 and TRBJ2-7): ETGVTQSPTHLIKTRGQQVTLRCSSQSGHNTVSWYQQALGQGPQFIFQYYREEENGRGNFPPRFSGLQFPNYSSELNVNALELDDSALYLCASSPGTGFYEQYFGPGTRLTVT.